Here is one T cell receptor (beta chain) with its context. The CDR3 covers 18 residues. Deletions cut 6 bases from V and 2 bases from J, with 23 bases between. Germline CDR1 is LNHDA and CDR2 is SQIVND (reference sequence). The sample comes from a study of CD8 T cells in Susac syndrome. RNA totalling 0.5 to 1 ug underwent reverse transcription with random hexamers. TCRdb redid the calling of the immunoSEQ multiplex PCR reads with MiXCR, one entry per CDR3 protein. The table lists 70,000 to 85,000 distinct CDR3 sequences, about 96% of them singletons. This receptor was obtained from a human donor with Susac syndrome. The chain joins TRBV19 to TRBJ2-4; a weak D match, TRBD1 (6 bases). Sequences were obtained from CD8+ T cells from PBMCs. CDR3 sequence (DNA): TGTGCCAGTAGCTTTGGACAGCCGATCGACGGTTCCAAAAACATTCAGTACTTC. Protein sequence: CASSFGQPIDGSKNIQYF.